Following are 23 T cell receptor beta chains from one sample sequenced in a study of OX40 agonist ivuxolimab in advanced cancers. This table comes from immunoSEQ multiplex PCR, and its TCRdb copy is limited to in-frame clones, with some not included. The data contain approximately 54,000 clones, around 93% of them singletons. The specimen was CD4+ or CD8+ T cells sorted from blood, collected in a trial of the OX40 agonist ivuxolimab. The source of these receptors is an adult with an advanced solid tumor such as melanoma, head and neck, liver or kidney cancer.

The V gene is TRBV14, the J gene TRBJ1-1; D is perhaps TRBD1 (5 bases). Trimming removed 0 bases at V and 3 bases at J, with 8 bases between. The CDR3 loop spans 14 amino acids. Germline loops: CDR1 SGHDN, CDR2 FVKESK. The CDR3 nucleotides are TGTGCCAGCAGCCAAGATATAGGGGACACTGAAGCTTTCTTT. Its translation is CASSQDIGDTEAFF.

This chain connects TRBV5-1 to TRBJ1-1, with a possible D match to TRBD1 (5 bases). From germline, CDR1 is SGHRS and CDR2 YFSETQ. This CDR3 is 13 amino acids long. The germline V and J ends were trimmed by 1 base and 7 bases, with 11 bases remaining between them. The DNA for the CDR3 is TGCGCCAGCAGCTTGTGGGGGGAAAATGAAGCTTTCTTT. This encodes CASSLWGENEAFF.

The DNA of the CDR3 is TGTGCCAGCAGCTGGGGACAGGGCGTATACGAGCAGTACTTC. Translation: CASSWGQGVYEQYF. The gene calls are TRBV11-2 and TRBJ2-7; 9 nucleotides align to TRBD1. J gave up 4 bases and V 4 bases, and 5 bases lay outside the gene matches. Germline-derived CDR1 and CDR2 are SGHAT and FQNNGV. This CDR3 comprises 14 residues.

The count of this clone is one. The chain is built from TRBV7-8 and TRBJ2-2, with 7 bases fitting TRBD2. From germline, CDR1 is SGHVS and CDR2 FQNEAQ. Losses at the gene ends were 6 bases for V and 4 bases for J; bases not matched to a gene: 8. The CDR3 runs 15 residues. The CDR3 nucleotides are TGTGCCAGCAGGCTCAGCGGGACCTCCACCGGGGAGCTGTTTTTT. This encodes CASRLSGTSTGELFF. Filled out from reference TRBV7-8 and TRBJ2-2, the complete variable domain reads GAGVSQSPRYKVAKRGQDVALRCDPISGHVSLFWYQQALGQGPEFLTYFQNEAQLDKSGLPSDRFFAERPEGSVSTLKIQRTQQEDSAVYLCASRLSGTSTGELFFGEGSRLTVL.

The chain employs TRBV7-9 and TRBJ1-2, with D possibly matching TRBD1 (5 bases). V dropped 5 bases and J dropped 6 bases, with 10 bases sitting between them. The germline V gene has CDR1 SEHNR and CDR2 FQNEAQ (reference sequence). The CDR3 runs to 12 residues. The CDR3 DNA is TGTGCCAGCAGCCCGTCGGGGGATGGCTACACCTTC. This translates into CASSPSGDGYTF. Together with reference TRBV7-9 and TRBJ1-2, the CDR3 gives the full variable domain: DTGVSQNPRHKITKRGQNVTFRCDPISEHNRLYWYRQTLGQGPEFLTYFQNEAQLEKSRLLSDRFSAERPKGSFSTLEIQRTEQGDSAMYLCASSPSGDGYTFGSGTRLTVV.

The CDR3 DNA reads TGTGCCAGCAGCCCAGGGACAGCGTCTGGAAACACCATATATTTT. It specifies CASSPGTASGNTIYF. V and J are TRBV7-2 and TRBJ1-3, with 7 bases that match TRBD1. V gave up 5 bases and J gave up 1 base; unmatched junction bases: 5. Per the germline V gene, CDR1 is SGHTA and CDR2 is FQGNSA. This CDR3 has 15 residues.

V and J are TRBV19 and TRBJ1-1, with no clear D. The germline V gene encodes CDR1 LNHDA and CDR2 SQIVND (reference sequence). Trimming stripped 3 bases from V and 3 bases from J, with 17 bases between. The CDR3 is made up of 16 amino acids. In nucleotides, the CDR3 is TGTGCCAGTAGTATGGAAGGGTTCCGGCCCTACACTGAAGCTTTCTTT. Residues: CASSMEGFRPYTEAFF. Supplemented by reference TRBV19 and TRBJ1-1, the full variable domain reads DGGITQSPKYLFRKEGQNVTLSCEQNLNHDAMYWYRQDPGQGLRLIYYSQIVNDFQKGDIAEGYSVSREKKESFPLTVTSAQKNPTAFYLCASSMEGFRPYTEAFFGQGTRLTVV.

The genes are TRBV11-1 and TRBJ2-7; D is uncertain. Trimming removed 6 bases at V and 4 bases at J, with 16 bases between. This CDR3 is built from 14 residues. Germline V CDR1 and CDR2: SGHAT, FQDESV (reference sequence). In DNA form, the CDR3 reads TGTGCCAGCAGTAACAGCTTAAAGGGTTACGAGCAGTACTTC. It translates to CASSNSLKGYEQYF.

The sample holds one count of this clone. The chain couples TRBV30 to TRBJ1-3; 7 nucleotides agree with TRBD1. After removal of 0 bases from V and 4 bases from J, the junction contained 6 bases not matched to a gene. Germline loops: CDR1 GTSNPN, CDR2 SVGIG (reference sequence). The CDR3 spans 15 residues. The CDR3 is CAWSVIGTVGNTIYF. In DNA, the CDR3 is TGTGCCTGGAGTGTAATTGGGACAGTAGGAAACACCATATATTTT.

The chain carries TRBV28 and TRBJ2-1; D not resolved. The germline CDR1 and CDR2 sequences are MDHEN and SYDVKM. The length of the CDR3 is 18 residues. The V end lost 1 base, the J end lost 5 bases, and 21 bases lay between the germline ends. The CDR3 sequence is CASSLFPGQSKGNNEQFF. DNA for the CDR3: TGTGCCAGCAGTTTATTCCCAGGCCAATCGAAGGGAAACAATGAGCAGTTCTTC.

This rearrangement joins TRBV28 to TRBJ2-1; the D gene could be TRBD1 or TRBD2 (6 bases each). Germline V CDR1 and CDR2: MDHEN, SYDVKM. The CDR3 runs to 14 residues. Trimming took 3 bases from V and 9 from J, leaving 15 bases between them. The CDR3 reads CASSFGGPWGEQFF. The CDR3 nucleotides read TGTGCCAGCAGTTTTGGGGGGCCTTGGGGTGAGCAGTTCTTC.

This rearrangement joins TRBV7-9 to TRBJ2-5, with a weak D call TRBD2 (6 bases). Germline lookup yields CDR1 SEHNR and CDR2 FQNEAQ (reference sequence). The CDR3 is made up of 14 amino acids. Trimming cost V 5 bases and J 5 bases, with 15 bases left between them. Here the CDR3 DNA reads TGTGCCAGCAGCCCTGGACAAAGCGGGGAGACCCAGTACTTC. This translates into CASSPGQSGETQYF. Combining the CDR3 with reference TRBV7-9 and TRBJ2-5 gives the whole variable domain DTGVSQNPRHKITKRGQNVTFRCDPISEHNRLYWYRQTLGQGPEFLTYFQNEAQLEKSRLLSDRFSAERPKGSFSTLEIQRTEQGDSAMYLCASSPGQSGETQYFGPGTRLLVL.

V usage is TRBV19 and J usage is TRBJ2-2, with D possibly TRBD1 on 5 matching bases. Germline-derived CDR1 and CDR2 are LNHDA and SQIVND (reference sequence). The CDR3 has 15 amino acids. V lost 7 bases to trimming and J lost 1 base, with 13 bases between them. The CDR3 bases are TGTGCCAGTATAATAGGGGCAGGGAACACCGGGGAGCTGTTTTTT. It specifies CASIIGAGNTGELFF.

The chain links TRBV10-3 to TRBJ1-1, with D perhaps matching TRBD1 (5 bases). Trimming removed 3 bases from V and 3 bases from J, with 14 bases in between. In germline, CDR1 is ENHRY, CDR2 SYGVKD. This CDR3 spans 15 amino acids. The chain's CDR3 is CAISEPLGTHTEAFF. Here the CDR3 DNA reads TGTGCCATCAGTGAACCTCTCGGGACCCACACTGAAGCTTTCTTT.

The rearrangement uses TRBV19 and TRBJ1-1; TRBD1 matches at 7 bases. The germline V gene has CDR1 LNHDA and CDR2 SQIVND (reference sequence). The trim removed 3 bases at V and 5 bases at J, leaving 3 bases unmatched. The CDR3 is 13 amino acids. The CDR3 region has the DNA TGTGCCAGTAGTATGACAGGGTGGACTGAAGCTTTCTTT. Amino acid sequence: CASSMTGWTEAFF.

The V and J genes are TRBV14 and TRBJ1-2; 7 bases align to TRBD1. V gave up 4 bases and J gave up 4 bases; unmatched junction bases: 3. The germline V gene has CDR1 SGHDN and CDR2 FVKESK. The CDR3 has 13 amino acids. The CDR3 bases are TGTGCCAGCAGCCTGGACAGGCTCTATGGCTACACCTTC. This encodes CASSLDRLYGYTF.

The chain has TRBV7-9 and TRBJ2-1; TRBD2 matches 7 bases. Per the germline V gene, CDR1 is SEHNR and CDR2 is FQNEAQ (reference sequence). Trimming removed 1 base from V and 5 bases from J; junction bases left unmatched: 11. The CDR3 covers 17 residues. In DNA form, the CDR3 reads TGTGCCAGCAGCTTAGGAAAGGGAGCGGGACGAAACAATGAGCAGTTCTTC. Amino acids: CASSLGKGAGRNNEQFF. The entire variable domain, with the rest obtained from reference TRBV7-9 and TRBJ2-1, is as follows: DTGVSQNPRHKITKRGQNVTFRCDPISEHNRLYWYRQTLGQGPEFLTYFQNEAQLEKSRLLSDRFSAERPKGSFSTLEIQRTEQGDSAMYLCASSLGKGAGRNNEQFFGPGTRLTVL.

This chain's CDR3 is CSVHNSYEQYF. The CDR3 DNA follows: TGCAGCGTTCACAACTCCTACGAGCAGTACTTC. J is TRBJ2-7 and V is TRBV29-1; no definite D call. The germline gives CDR1 SQVTM, CDR2 ANQGSEA. CDR3 size: 11 residues. V lost 5 bases to trimming and J lost 0 bases, with 5 bases between them.

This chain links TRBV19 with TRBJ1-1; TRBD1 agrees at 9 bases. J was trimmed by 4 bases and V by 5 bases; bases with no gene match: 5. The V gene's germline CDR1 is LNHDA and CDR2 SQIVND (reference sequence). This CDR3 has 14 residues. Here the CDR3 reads CASSVTGQGTEAFF. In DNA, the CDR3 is TGTGCCAGTAGTGTTACGGGACAGGGCACTGAAGCTTTCTTT.

The CDR3 sequence is CASSLSFYSYEQYF. CDR3 DNA: TGTGCCAGCAGTTTAAGTTTTTATTCCTACGAGCAGTACTTC. The chain joins TRBV27 to TRBJ2-7; no clear D gene. The CDR3 runs to 14 residues. Trimming shortened V by 2 bases and J by 1 base, and 9 bases separated the two germline ends. Germline assignment: CDR1 MNHEY and CDR2 SMNVEV (reference sequence).

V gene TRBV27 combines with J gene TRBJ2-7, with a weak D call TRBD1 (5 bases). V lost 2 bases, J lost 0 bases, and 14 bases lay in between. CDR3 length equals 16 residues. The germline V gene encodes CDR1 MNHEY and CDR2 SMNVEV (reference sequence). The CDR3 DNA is TGTGCCAGCAGTTTAACAGGAAGTCATTACTCCTACGAGCAGTACTTC. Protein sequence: CASSLTGSHYSYEQYF.

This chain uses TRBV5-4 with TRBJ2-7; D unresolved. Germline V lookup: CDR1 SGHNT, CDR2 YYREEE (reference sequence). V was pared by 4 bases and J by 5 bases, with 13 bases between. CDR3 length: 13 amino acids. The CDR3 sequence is CASSPRSSDEQYF. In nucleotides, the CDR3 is TGTGCCAGCAGCCCTAGGAGTTCGGACGAGCAGTACTTC.

The CDR3 reads CASRLNEGEQYF. The CDR3 nucleotides are TGTGCAAGTCGCCTAAATGAAGGCGAGCAGTACTTC. This chain links TRBV12-2 with TRBJ2-7. TRBV12-2 is reported as a pseudogene. The CDR3 extends over 12 amino acids.